This T cell receptor beta chain was sequenced in a study of response to subunit inactivated influenza vaccine. Notes on the study in general: There was a suggestion from the authors that each seasonal influenza vaccination recruits few new T cells.

TCRdb re-called the RT-PCR reads through MiXCR, storing one row per CDR3 protein. Here the sample spans more than 550,000 distinct CDR3 sequences, approximately 12% being singletons. This clonotype has at least ten counts. What it binds is not known. V lost 2 bases and J lost 4, with 23 bases in between. In germline, CDR1 is SGHAT, CDR2 FQNNGV. The CDR3 extends over 18 amino acids. The source was PBMCs from blood, collected on the day of vaccination. The clonotype was recovered from a man in his forties or fifties who received an inactivated influenza vaccine. The chain recombines TRBV11-2 with TRBJ1-2; possible D gene TRBD1, 6 bases. The CDR3 loop is CASSLYGTSTSGRYGYTF. In nucleotides, the CDR3 is TGTGCCAGCAGCTTATATGGGACATCGACCTCGGGTCGCTATGGCTACACCTTC.